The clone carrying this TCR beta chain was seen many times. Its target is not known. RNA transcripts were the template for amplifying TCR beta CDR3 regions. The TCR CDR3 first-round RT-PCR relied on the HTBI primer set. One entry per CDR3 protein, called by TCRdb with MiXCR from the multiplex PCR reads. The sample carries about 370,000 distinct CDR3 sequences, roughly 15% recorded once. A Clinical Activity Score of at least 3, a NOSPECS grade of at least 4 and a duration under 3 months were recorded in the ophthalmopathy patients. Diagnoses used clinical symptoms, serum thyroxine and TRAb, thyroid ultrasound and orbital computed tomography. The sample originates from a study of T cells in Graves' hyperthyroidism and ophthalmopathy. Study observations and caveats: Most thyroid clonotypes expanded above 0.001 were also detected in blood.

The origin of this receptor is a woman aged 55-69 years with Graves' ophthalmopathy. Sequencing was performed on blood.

The CDR3 protein is CASSPRENTYNEQFF. The CDR3 region has the DNA TGTGCCAGCAGTCCCAGGGAAAACACCTACAATGAGCAGTTCTTC. The chain uses TRBV27 and TRBJ2-1; the D gene is possibly TRBD1 (5 bases). V was cut by 5 bases and J by 2 bases, with 13 bases left in between. Germline CDR1 reads MNHEY; CDR2 reads SMNVEV (reference sequence). The CDR3 covers 15 residues.